This entry concerns a single TCR beta chain. Its antigen is undetermined. Its ends do not fully match the called genes, so a read error is possible. The library came from three nested PCR rounds adapted from ARM-PCR protocols. From the multiplex PCR reads, TCRdb called clonotypes with MiXCR, one entry per CDR3 protein. The sample holds around 80,000 distinct CDR3 sequences, approximately 81% seen once. The sample is drawn from a study of tumor and adjacent non-tumor tissue in lung cancer. In the study overall: Histology: under 15 adenocarcinoma, a couple of squamous cell carcinoma, 1 small cell lung cancer. Findings of the study overall: Top 100 clones took a larger repertoire share in normal lung.

Germline V gene lookup returns CDR1 SGHAT and CDR2 FQDESV (reference sequence). This CDR3 spans 16 amino acids. The template was RNA from unsorted bulk tissue. Distant lung tissue was collected more than 3 cm away from the tumor edge. Newly diagnosed lung cancer patients had thoracic surgery in China, August–late 2014, without prior chemotherapy. Specimen: distant non-tumor lung tissue. The receptor's source is a man in his fifties or sixties with non-small cell lung cancer. This rearrangement joins TRBV11-1 to TRBJ2-7; maybe TRBD2 (5 bases). The CDR3 DNA is TGTGCCAGCATCTTAGCGATTCGTGACAACTCCTACGAGCGGTACTTC. It encodes CASILAIRDNSYERYF.